Each of the 26 T cell receptor beta chains below was sequenced from the same sample in a study of T cells expressing NK-cell markers (TCRdb year 2020). The protocol used for the library was 5' RACE. The instrument was an Illumina HiSeq 2000. The reads underwent TCRdb reprocessing, giving one record for each CDR3 protein sequence and no DNA. In this sample's table one finds under 600,000 distinct CDR3 sequences. Roughly 1.4% of the sample is taken by the ten largest. Sequencing was carried out using blood T cells: a sorted CD56 or NKG2C T cell subset, CD4+ or CD8+ T cells, or bulk PBMC T cells (not recorded which). The receptors come from a woman aged 45 to 65 in good health. Donor details come from another sample of the same person, matched by shared clones.

This sequence joins TRBV6-2 or TRBV6-3 and TRBJ2-2; the TCRdb call, TRBD2, lacks DNA for checking. The CDR3 is 16 residues long. CDR1 is MNHEY, CDR2 SVGEGT, per germline. The CDR3 is CASSPSSGRYTGELFF.

The chain combines TRBV7-2 with TRBJ2-4; lacking DNA, the TRBD1 call made by TCRdb goes unchecked. There are 14 residues in the CDR3. Germline-derived CDR1 and CDR2 are SGHTA and FQGNSA. CDR3 protein: CASSRRQGLNIQYF.

The chain employs TRBV5-6 and TRBJ2-1. Germline lookup yields CDR1 SGHDT and CDR2 YYEEEE. The CDR3 is made up of 13 amino acids. The CDR3 reads CASSRAAESEQFF.

The CDR3 spells CASSLVLPRGYF. The genes are TRBV7-2 and TRBJ2-3; with no DNA, the TCRdb D assignment of TRBD1 cannot be verified. Germline CDR1 is SGHTA and CDR2 is FQGNSA. The CDR3 has 12 residues.

J is TRBJ2-3 and V is TRBV29-1; TCRdb proposes TRBD2, but this gene call is untestable without DNA. Germline V gene data show CDR1 as SQVTM and CDR2 as ANQGSEA. The CDR3 spans 14 residues. CDR3 region: CSYSGRHSTDTQYF.

The rearrangement links TRBV7-3 to TRBJ2-1. The length of the CDR3 is 13 residues. Germline V CDR1 and CDR2: SGHTA, FQGTGA. Here the CDR3 reads CASSLTRYNEQFF.

J is TRBJ2-5 and V is TRBV5-1; TCRdb reports TRBD1, a call that lacks DNA to check it against. Germline V gene sequence: CDR1 SGHRS, CDR2 YFSETQ. This CDR3 has 15 residues. This CDR3 is CASSLGHGAPGTQYF.

J is TRBJ1-5 and V is TRBV29-1; TCRdb's D gene call, TRBD1, goes unchecked for lack of DNA. The CDR3 is 13 amino acids. CDR1 SQVTM and CDR2 ANQGSEA come from the germline V gene. CDR3 sequence reads: CSVAGQGGQPQHF.

The rearrangement uses TRBV19 and TRBJ2-7; no DNA is available, so the TRBD1 call from TCRdb remains unchecked. Germline V gives CDR1 LNHDA, CDR2 SQIVND (reference sequence). The CDR3 spans 14 residues. The CDR3 sequence is CASSMSGVGREQYF.

The V and J genes are TRBV6-6 and TRBJ2-2; TCRdb proposes TRBD1, but this gene call is untestable without DNA. This CDR3 region has 14 residues. CDR1 is MNHNY and CDR2 is SVGAGI in the germline V gene (reference sequence). The CDR3 sequence is CASTAGQNTGELFF.

This rearrangement joins TRBV29-1 to TRBJ2-4; no DNA is available, so the TRBD2 call from TCRdb remains unchecked. This CDR3 comprises 14 residues. From germline, CDR1 is SQVTM and CDR2 ANQGSEA. CDR3 loop: CSVVGGSSKNIQYF.

The chain recombines TRBV12-3 or TRBV12-4 with TRBJ1-2. CDR3 length: 13 amino acids. The CDR3 loop is CASSLGVYYGYTF.

The rearrangement uses TRBV29-1 and TRBJ2-1; the TRBD2 assignment by TCRdb is unverifiable without DNA. The CDR3 consists of 16 residues. The germline gives CDR1 SQVTM, CDR2 ANQGSEA. CDR3 sequence reads: CSVEGTSGDPYNEQFF.

The chain couples TRBV21-1 to TRBJ2-7; the D gene TCRdb calls, TRBD2, cannot be checked with no DNA. TRBV21-1 is described as a pseudogene. CDR3 length: 16 amino acids. This CDR3 reads CASSPKTSGGSYEQYF.

This chain joins TRBV4-1 and TRBJ2-5. CDR1 is MGHRA, CDR2 YSYEKL, per germline. The CDR3 extends over 14 amino acids. The CDR3 sequence: CASSQGPIEITQYF.

The chain joins TRBV20-1 to TRBJ2-2; the TRBD2 assignment by TCRdb is unverifiable without DNA. Germline assignment: CDR1 DFQATT and CDR2 SNEGSKA (reference sequence). The CDR3 is 13 amino acids. Here the CDR3 reads CSASTAGTGELFF.

This rearrangement joins TRBV2 to TRBJ2-3; TCRdb calls TRBD2, which cannot be checked without DNA. The CDR3 has 16 amino acids. Germline CDR1 and CDR2: SNHLY and FYNNEI. The CDR3 here is CASSLLAGEGTDTQYF.

The CDR3 reads CASSLDMVAGTAYEQYF. This chain uses TRBV5-1 with TRBJ2-7. Germline lookup yields CDR1 SGHRS and CDR2 YFSETQ. The CDR3 extends over 17 amino acids.

The CDR3 sequence: CASRNSGIDNEQFF. V usage is TRBV12-3 or TRBV12-4 and J usage is TRBJ2-1; TCRdb reports TRBD2, a call that lacks DNA to check it against. This CDR3 contains 14 residues.

This chain connects TRBV6-5 to TRBJ2-2; TCRdb's assignment of TRBD2 cannot be checked, as there is no DNA. The CDR3 is 17 amino acids. Germline V gene sequence: CDR1 MNHEY, CDR2 SVGAGI. The CDR3 spells CASSRLLAGVGGGELFF.

The chain is built from TRBV20-1 and TRBJ1-4. The CDR3 is made up of 12 amino acids. Germline CDR1 is DFQATT and CDR2 is SNEGSKA (reference sequence). This chain's CDR3 is CSASLEGEKLFF.

The V call is TRBV4-2, the J call TRBJ2-2; the D gene TCRdb calls, TRBD2, cannot be checked with no DNA. CDR3 size: 16 residues. CDR1 LGHNA and CDR2 YNFKEQ come from the germline V gene. Here the CDR3 reads CASSQGLAGVTGELFF.

The rearrangement links TRBV30 to TRBJ2-3; with no DNA, the TCRdb D assignment of TRBD2 cannot be verified. The CDR3 has 13 residues. Germline CDR1 and CDR2: GTSNPN and SVGIG (reference sequence). The CDR3 reads CAWSSLVPDTQYF.

The genes are TRBV12-3 or TRBV12-4 and TRBJ1-3; there is no DNA to check the TCRdb D call of TRBD1. This CDR3 region has 18 residues. This CDR3 is CASRPGQGPFLSGNTIYF.

This chain links TRBV11-2 with TRBJ2-5. CDR1 is SGHAT and CDR2 is FQNNGV in the germline V gene. The CDR3 extends over 13 amino acids. CDR3 sequence reads: CASSLDLLETQYF.

The chain carries TRBV7-2 and TRBJ2-1. Germline V gene data show CDR1 as SGHTA and CDR2 as FQGNSA. This CDR3 region has 17 residues. The CDR3 here is CASSDLIDGGIYNEQFF.